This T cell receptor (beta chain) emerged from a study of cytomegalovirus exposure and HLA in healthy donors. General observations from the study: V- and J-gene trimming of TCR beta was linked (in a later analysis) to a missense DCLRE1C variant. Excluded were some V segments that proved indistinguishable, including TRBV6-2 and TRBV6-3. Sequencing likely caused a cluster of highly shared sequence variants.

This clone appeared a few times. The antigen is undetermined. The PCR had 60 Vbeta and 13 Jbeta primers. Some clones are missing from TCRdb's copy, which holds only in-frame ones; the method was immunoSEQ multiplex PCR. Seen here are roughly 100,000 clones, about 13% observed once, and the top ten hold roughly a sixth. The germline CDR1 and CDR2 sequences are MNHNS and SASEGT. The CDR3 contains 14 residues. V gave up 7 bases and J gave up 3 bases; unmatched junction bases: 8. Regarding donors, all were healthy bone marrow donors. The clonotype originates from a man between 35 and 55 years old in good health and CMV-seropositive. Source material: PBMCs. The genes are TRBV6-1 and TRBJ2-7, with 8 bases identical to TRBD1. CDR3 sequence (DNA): TGTGCCAGCACCGTACCGGGACAGGTCTACGAGCAGTACTTC. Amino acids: CASTVPGQVYEQYF.